Below, 30 T cell receptor beta chains from the same sample are listed, as sequenced in a study of T cell responses to AZD1222 COVID-19 vaccine. The protocol was immunoSEQ multiplex PCR, while the TCRdb copy is restricted to in-frame clones and leaves out a portion. The sample yields 110,000 or so clones, 88% seen once. Source: peripheral blood, taken on day 0 of MenACWY control vaccination. The receptors shown here come from an adult in good health.

The J gene is TRBJ2-7, the V gene TRBV11-2; TRBD1 agrees at 10 bases. The germline V gene has CDR1 SGHAT and CDR2 FQNNGV. V lost 3 bases, J lost 3 bases, and 8 bases stayed unmatched. This CDR3 comprises 16 residues. The CDR3, as DNA: TGTGCCAGCAGCTTGGCTTGGACAGGGGGTGTCTACGAGCAGTACTTC. Translating gives CASSLAWTGGVYEQYF. The variable domain in full, with the rest retrieved from reference TRBV11-2 and TRBJ2-7, is EAGVAQSPRYKIIEKRQSVAFWCNPISGHATLYWYQQILGQGPKLLIQFQNNGVVDDSQLPKDRFSAERLKGVDSTLKIQPAKLEDSAVYLCASSLAWTGGVYEQYFGPGTRLTVT.

The CDR3 loop is CSASSFGNTQYF. The CDR3 nucleotides are TGCAGTGCTAGTTCTTTCGGGAATACGCAGTATTTT. The chain employs TRBV20-1 and TRBJ2-3, with D perhaps TRBD2 (5 bases). CDR1 is DFQATT and CDR2 is SNEGSKA in the germline V gene (reference sequence). This CDR3 is 12 amino acids long. Trimming took off 3 bases at V and 7 bases at J, with 11 bases between the two ends.

The chain joins TRBV5-1 to TRBJ2-4; D may be TRBD1 (5 bases). The CDR3 extends over 15 amino acids. V was cut by 0 bases and J by 8 bases, with 15 bases left in between. Looked up from germline, CDR1 is SGHRS and CDR2 is YFSETQ. The CDR3 nucleotides are TGCGCCAGCAGCTTGGAGGGGTCCCAGAGCGACATTCAGTACTTC. Its protein is CASSLEGSQSDIQYF.

The chain uses TRBV24-1 and TRBJ1-2; TRBD1 matches 7 bases. This CDR3 is built from 13 residues. V was pared by 3 bases and J by 8 bases, with 5 bases of the junction left unmatched. Per the germline V gene, CDR1 is KGHDR and CDR2 is SFDVKD. In DNA form, the CDR3 reads TGTGCCACCAGTGATCCGGGACAGTTGGGCTACACCTTC. Translated, it gives CATSDPGQLGYTF.

The chain combines TRBV3-1 (or the pseudogene TRBV3-2) with TRBJ1-5, with D perhaps TRBD1 (5 bases). Looked up from germline, CDR1 is LGHDT and CDR2 is YNNKEL (reference sequence). The CDR3 is made up of 17 amino acids. V dropped 1 base and J dropped 4 bases, with 17 bases sitting between them. CDR3 region: CASSQGFYPGYNQPQHF. The CDR3 nucleotides read TGTGCCAGCAGCCAAGGATTTTACCCAGGGTATAATCAGCCCCAGCATTTT.

The chain carries TRBV9 and TRBJ2-2, with 10 positions matching TRBD2. Trimming cost V 0 bases and J 6 bases; bases outside gene matches: 5. The CDR3 totals 16 residues. The V gene's germline CDR1 is SGDLS and CDR2 YYNGEE. The CDR3 DNA is TGTGCCAGCAGCGTAGGAGCGGGGGGGCTTTCCGGGGAGCTGTTTTTT. This encodes CASSVGAGGLSGELFF.

The chain is built from TRBV7-9 and TRBJ1-4; TRBD1 is a possible D gene (5 bases). From germline, CDR1 is SEHNR and CDR2 FQNEAQ (reference sequence). V shed 1 base and J shed 10 bases, with 16 bases lying between them. The CDR3 sequence is 15 residues long. CDR3 DNA sequence: TGTGCCAGCAGCTTAGACAGGAGCCCTAAGAGAAAACTGTTTTTT. This sequence encodes CASSLDRSPKRKLFF.

The V gene is TRBV29-1, the J gene TRBJ1-2; TRBD1 matches at 7 bases. CDR1 SQVTM and CDR2 ANQGSEA come from the germline V gene. This CDR3 contains 13 residues. J lost 3 bases, V lost 7 bases, and 8 bases had no gene match. CDR3: CSATTGTDYGYTF. CDR3 DNA: TGCAGCGCGACGACAGGGACAGACTATGGCTACACCTTC.

This rearrangement joins TRBV7-8 to TRBJ1-4, with unresolved D. V lost 5 bases, J lost 8 bases, and 9 bases lay in between. The CDR3 totals 12 residues. The germline gives CDR1 SGHVS, CDR2 FQNEAQ. Written as DNA, the CDR3 is TGTGCCAGCAGCCCCTCCGCGGAAAAACTGTTTTTT. Its protein product is CASSPSAEKLFF.

This clone occurred once. The rearrangement links TRBV18 to TRBJ1-1; D is uncertain. V was trimmed by 3 bases and J by 3 bases, leaving 5 bases between them. The CDR3 loop spans 12 amino acids. In germline, CDR1 is KGHSH, CDR2 LQKENI. CDR3 DNA: TGTGCCAGCTCACCCGGAGACACTGAAGCTTTCTTT. Protein sequence: CASSPGDTEAFF.

As regards this clone: Compared with germline, one end of the junction differs, possibly owing to a read error. The chain has TRBV13 and TRBJ2-1; 10 nucleotides align to TRBD2. This CDR3 comprises 17 residues. Germline-derived CDR1 and CDR2 are PRHDT and FYEKMQ (reference sequence). CDR3 loop: CASSLGASGGGYNEQFF. Written as DNA, the CDR3 is TGTGCCAGCAGCCTAGGCGCGAGCGGGGGGGGTTACAATGAGCAGTTCTTC.

The chain links TRBV4-3 to TRBJ2-7; 7 positions agree with TRBD2. Trimming took 2 bases from V and 5 from J; bases not matched to a gene: 15. In germline, CDR1 is LGHNA, CDR2 YSLEER. This CDR3 spans 17 amino acids. This chain's CDR3 is CASSQQGGGRGSDEQYF. For the CDR3, the DNA is TGCGCCAGCAGCCAACAGGGCGGGGGACGGGGGTCCGACGAGCAGTACTTC.

The J gene is TRBJ1-4, the V gene TRBV21-1. TRBV21-1 is listed as a pseudogene. This CDR3 spans 17 amino acids. The chain's CDR3 is CASSSDRYGRSNEKLFF. The CDR3 bases are TGTGCCAGCAGCAGCGACAGATACGGGAGGTCTAATGAAAAACTGTTTTTT.

The chain couples TRBV9 to TRBJ1-4, with TRBD1 as a possible D gene (5 bases). Germline loops: CDR1 SGDLS, CDR2 YYNGEE. V gave up 2 bases and J gave up 0 bases, with 11 bases separating them. The CDR3 consists of 16 residues. The CDR3 DNA reads TGTGCCAGCAGCGTTGGGACGGCTGCAACTAATGAAAAACTGTTTTTT. It codes for CASSVGTAATNEKLFF.

The chain employs TRBV6-5 and TRBJ2-1; D remains ambiguous. This CDR3 comprises 12 residues. Trimming took off 5 bases at V and 10 bases at J, with 12 bases between the two ends. Germline-derived CDR1 and CDR2 are MNHEY and SVGAGI. CDR3 region: CASSPTRAEQFF. As DNA, the CDR3 is TGTGCCAGCAGTCCAACTCGAGCCGAGCAGTTCTTC.

The V call is TRBV5-1, the J call TRBJ1-1; 7 bases fit TRBD1. V shed 4 bases and J 7 bases; nucleotides not matched to a gene: 7. Looked up from germline, CDR1 is SGHRS and CDR2 is YFSETQ. This CDR3 comprises 13 residues. This chain's CDR3 is CASSEGTAGEAFF. DNA of the CDR3: TGCGCCAGCAGCGAGGGGACAGCGGGTGAAGCTTTCTTT. Supplemented by reference TRBV5-1 and TRBJ1-1, the full variable domain reads KAGVTQTPRYLIKTRGQQVTLSCSPISGHRSVSWYQQTPGQGLQFLFEYFSETQRNKGNFPGRFSGRQFSNSRSEMNVSTLELGDSALYLCASSEGTAGEAFFGQGTRLTVV.

The CDR3 protein is CASSPPGQGHYGYTF. DNA of the CDR3: TGTGCCAGCTCACCTCCGGGACAGGGACACTATGGCTACACCTTC. The chain combines TRBV18 with TRBJ1-2, with 9 bases lining up with TRBD1. V was pared by 3 bases and J by 3 bases, with 5 bases of the junction left unmatched. This CDR3 is built from 15 residues. The germline CDR1 and CDR2 sequences are KGHSH and LQKENI.

The chain uses TRBV4-1 and TRBJ1-2; unclear D gene. Germline CDR1 reads MGHRA; CDR2 reads YSYEKL. The V and J ends lost 1 base and 7 bases respectively, with 13 bases between them. This CDR3 is 14 amino acids long. CDR3 nucleotide sequence: TGCGCCAGCAGCCAAGTGGTAGTGGGGTTTGGCTACACCTTC. Amino acid sequence: CASSQVVVGFGYTF.

This clone appeared a single time. The V call is TRBV18, the J call TRBJ2-1; 8 nucleotides align to TRBD1. Trimming at V came to 1 base and at J to 8 bases, leaving 7 bases not matched to a gene. The CDR3 has 15 residues. Per germline, CDR1 KGHSH and CDR2 LQKENI. The DNA for the CDR3 is TGTGCCAGCTCACCACAGGATTCAGGGGGCTATGAGCAGTTCTTC. Translation: CASSPQDSGGYEQFF.

CDR3 coding DNA: TGTGCCAGCAGCCCGACTAGTTCCACCGGGGAGCTGTTTTTT. This codes for CASSPTSSTGELFF. The chain links TRBV27 to TRBJ2-2, with D possibly being TRBD2 (6 bases). The CDR3 covers 14 residues. Germline-derived CDR1 and CDR2 are MNHEY and SMNVEV (reference sequence). The V end lost 6 bases, the J end lost 4 bases, and 12 bases lay between the germline ends.

V usage is TRBV28 and J usage is TRBJ2-5; D gene uncertain. This CDR3 has 14 amino acids. Trimming shortened V by 3 bases and J by 0 bases, and 8 bases separated the two germline ends. CDR1 is MDHEN and CDR2 is SYDVKM in the germline V gene. The CDR3 reads CASSFGTNQETQYF. The CDR3 DNA reads TGTGCCAGCAGTTTCGGAACAAACCAAGAGACCCAGTACTTC. Filled out from reference TRBV28 and TRBJ2-5, the complete variable domain reads DVKVTQSSRYLVKRTGEKVFLECVQDMDHENMFWYRQDPGLGLRLIYFSYDVKMKEKGDIPEGYSVSREKKERFSLILESASTNQTSMYLCASSFGTNQETQYFGPGTRLLVL.

V gene TRBV28 combines with J gene TRBJ1-3; the match to TRBD1 covers 9 bases. CDR1 and CDR2 (germline): MDHEN, SYDVKM. The V gene end was trimmed by 1 base and the J gene end by 0 bases; junction bases not matched to a gene: 16. The CDR3 extends over 21 amino acids. The CDR3 DNA reads as TGTGCCAGCAGTTTATTAGGGGTGGGACAGGGAAGGAGCCGCTCTGGAAACACCATATATTTT. Protein product: CASSLLGVGQGRSRSGNTIYF.

This clone occurred once. This rearrangement joins TRBV5-6 to TRBJ2-3, with D uncertain. Looked up from germline, CDR1 is SGHDT and CDR2 is YYEEEE. The ends were cut back, 4 bases at V and 6 bases at J, with 15 bases in the middle. The length of the CDR3 is 14 residues. CDR3 coding DNA: TGTGCCAGCAGCGGTCAGGTTAGTTGGGATACGCAGTATTTT. This translates into CASSGQVSWDTQYF. The full variable domain, in which reference TRBV5-6 and TRBJ2-3 provide the parts outside the CDR3, is DAGVTQSPTHLIKTRGQQVTLRCSPKSGHDTVSWYQQALGQGPQFIFQYYEEEERQRGNFPDRFSGHQFPNYSSELNVNALLLGDSALYLCASSGQVSWDTQYFGPGTRLTVL.

The V gene is TRBV6-5, the J gene TRBJ2-2; the match to TRBD1 covers 7 bases. This CDR3 has 14 residues. Germline trimming cut 9 bases from V and 2 bases from J; bases unmatched to any gene: 6. The germline gives CDR1 MNHEY, CDR2 SVGAGI. The CDR3 DNA reads as TGTGCCAGTAACGACAGGGCTAACACCGGGGAGCTGTTTTTT. It translates to CASNDRANTGELFF.

The chain couples TRBV19 to TRBJ2-3; D might be TRBD1 (5 bases). The CDR3 consists of 14 residues. The V end was cut by 7 bases, the J end by 6 bases, with 17 bases between. Germline-derived CDR1 and CDR2 are LNHDA and SQIVND (reference sequence). CDR3 in DNA: TGTGCCAGTAAAGACAGCCCGGCATTGGATACGCAGTATTTT. This gives the protein CASKDSPALDTQYF. The full variable domain, completed using reference TRBV19 and TRBJ2-3, is DGGITQSPKYLFRKEGQNVTLSCEQNLNHDAMYWYRQDPGQGLRLIYYSQIVNDFQKGDIAEGYSVSREKKESFPLTVTSAQKNPTAFYLCASKDSPALDTQYFGPGTRLTVL.

A word on this clone: Different DNA sequences within this sample yield the same CDR3. The genes are TRBV5-8 and TRBJ1-1, with 8 bases lining up with TRBD1. The V and J ends lost 3 bases and 4 bases, in that order; junction bases with no gene match: 5. CDR3 length equals 14 residues. Looked up from germline, CDR1 is SGHTS and CDR2 is YDEGEE. The CDR3 DNA is TGTGCCAGCAGCTCTGGACAGGGCCGCACTGAAGCTTTCTTT. Its translation is CASSSGQGRTEAFF.

V usage is TRBV28 and J usage is TRBJ2-7, with 10 bases aligning to TRBD1. The CDR3 sequence is 13 residues long. Germline CDR1 MDHEN, CDR2 SYDVKM. Unmatched junction bases numbered 3, after V lost 7 bases and J lost 3 bases. In DNA form, the CDR3 reads TGTGCCAGCAAGACAGGGGGCGTCTACGAGCAGTACTTC. Amino acid sequence: CASKTGGVYEQYF.

In its sample, this clone was seen once. Here the CDR3 reads CSVEGRSGASSYEQYF. The CDR3 DNA follows: TGCAGCGTTGAAGGAAGGTCGGGAGCAAGCTCCTACGAGCAGTACTTC. This chain joins TRBV29-1 and TRBJ2-7; a possible D gene is TRBD2 (6 bases). CDR3 size: 16 residues. Germline lookup yields CDR1 SQVTM and CDR2 ANQGSEA. V gave up 1 base and J gave up 0 bases, with 16 bases separating them.

This clone was found a few times. This chain connects TRBV7-9 to TRBJ1-1, with TRBD1 matching over 8 bases. The V gene end was trimmed by 3 bases and the J gene end by 10 bases; junction bases not matched to a gene: 4. The CDR3 has 12 amino acids. Per the germline V gene, CDR1 is SEHNR and CDR2 is FQNEAQ (reference sequence). CDR3 DNA sequence: TGTGCCAGCAGCTTGAACAGGGGGGTAGCTTTCTTT. It is translated as CASSLNRGVAFF.

The genes are TRBV4-2 and TRBJ2-7, with 7 bases matching TRBD2. Germline loops: CDR1 LGHNA, CDR2 YNFKEQ. The CDR3 has 15 residues. Germline trimming cut 1 base from V and 1 base from J; bases unmatched to any gene: 4. In DNA form, the CDR3 reads TGTGCCAGCAGCCAAGGGCGGGGGAGATCCTACGAGCAGTACTTC. It codes for CASSQGRGRSYEQYF.